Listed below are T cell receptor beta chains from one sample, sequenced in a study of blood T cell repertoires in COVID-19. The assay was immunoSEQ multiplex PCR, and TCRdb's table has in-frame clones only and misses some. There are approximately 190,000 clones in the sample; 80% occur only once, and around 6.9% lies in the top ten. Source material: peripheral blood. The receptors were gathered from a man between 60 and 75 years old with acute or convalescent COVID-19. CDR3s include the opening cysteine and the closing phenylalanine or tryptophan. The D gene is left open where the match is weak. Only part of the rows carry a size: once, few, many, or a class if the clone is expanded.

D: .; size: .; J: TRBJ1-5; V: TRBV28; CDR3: CASSLAGGGNQPQHF; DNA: TGTGCCAGCAGTTTAGCCGGGGGGGGGAATCAGCCCCAGCATTTT
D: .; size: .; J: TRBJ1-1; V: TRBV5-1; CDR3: CASSLVGADTEAFF; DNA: TGCGCCAGCAGCTTGGTTGGGGCAGACACTGAAGCTTTCTTT
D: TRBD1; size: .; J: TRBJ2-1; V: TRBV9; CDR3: CASSAWDSNNEQFF; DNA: TGTGCCAGCAGCGCCTGGGACAGCAACAATGAGCAGTTCTTC
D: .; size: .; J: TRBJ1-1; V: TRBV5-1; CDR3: CASSPLGVNTEAFF; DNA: TGCGCCAGCAGCCCCTTAGGAGTGAACACTGAAGCTTTCTTT
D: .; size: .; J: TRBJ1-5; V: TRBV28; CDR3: CASSSPPGGGSNQPQHF; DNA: TGTGCCAGCAGCTCCCCCCCGGGGGGCGGGAGCAATCAGCCCCAGCATTTT
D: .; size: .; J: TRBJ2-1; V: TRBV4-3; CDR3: CASSQGLDSYNEQFF; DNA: TGCGCCAGCAGCCAAGGGCTAGACTCCTACAATGAGCAGTTCTTC
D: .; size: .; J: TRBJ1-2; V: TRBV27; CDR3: CASSSGAGSGYTF; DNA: TGTGCCAGCAGTTCTGGGGCGGGGTCTGGCTACACCTTC
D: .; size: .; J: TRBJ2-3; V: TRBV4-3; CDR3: CASSQEENSTDTQYF; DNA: TGCGCCAGCAGCCAAGAAGAGAACTCCACAGATACGCAGTATTTT
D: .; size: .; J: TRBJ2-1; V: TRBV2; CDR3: CASSEAGLGGNEQFF; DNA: TGTGCCAGCAGTGAAGCGGGGTTAGGGGGCAATGAGCAGTTCTTC
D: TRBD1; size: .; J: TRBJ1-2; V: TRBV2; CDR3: CASSPTGDGYTF; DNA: TGTGCCAGCAGTCCCACAGGGGATGGCTACACCTTC
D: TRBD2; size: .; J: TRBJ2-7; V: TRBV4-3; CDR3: CASSQLSGGPYEQYF; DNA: TGCGCCAGCAGCCAACTCAGCGGGGGCCCCTACGAGCAGTACTTC
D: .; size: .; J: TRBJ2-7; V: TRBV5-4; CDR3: CASMRSATANYEQYF; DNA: TGTGCCAGCATGCGATCCGCTACAGCTAACTACGAGCAGTACTTC
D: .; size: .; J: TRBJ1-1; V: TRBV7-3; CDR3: CASSSIEGAEAFF; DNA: TGTGCCAGCAGCTCCATCGAGGGGGCTGAAGCTTTCTTT
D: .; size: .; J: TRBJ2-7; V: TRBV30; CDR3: CAWSGRRHGSPYEQYF; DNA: TGTGCCTGGAGTGGACGGAGACATGGGAGTCCCTACGAGCAGTACTTC
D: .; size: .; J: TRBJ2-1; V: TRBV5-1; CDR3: CASSVASYNEQFF; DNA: TGCGCCAGCAGCGTCGCGAGCTACAATGAGCAGTTCTTC
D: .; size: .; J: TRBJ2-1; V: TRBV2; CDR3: CASRGDSMGNEQFF; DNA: TGTGCCAGCAGAGGTGACAGTATGGGCAATGAGCAGTTCTTC
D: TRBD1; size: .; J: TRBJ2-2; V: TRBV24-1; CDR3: CATRDAPGQGAGTGELFF; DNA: TGTGCCACCAGGGATGCCCCGGGACAGGGGGCGGGAACCGGGGAGCTGTTTTTT
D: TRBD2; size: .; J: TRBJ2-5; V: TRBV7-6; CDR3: CASSLTPTSGGAGEETQYF; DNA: TGTGCCAGCAGCTTAACACCGACTAGCGGGGGGGCAGGGGAAGAGACCCAGTACTTC
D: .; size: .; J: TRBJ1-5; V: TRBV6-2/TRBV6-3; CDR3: CASSYLVANQPQHF; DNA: TGTGCCAGCAGTTACCTTGTAGCTAATCAGCCCCAGCATTTT
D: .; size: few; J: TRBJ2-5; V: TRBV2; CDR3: CASSSPGYGETQYF; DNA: TGTGCCAGCTCCTCCCCGGGGTATGGAGAGACCCAGTACTTC
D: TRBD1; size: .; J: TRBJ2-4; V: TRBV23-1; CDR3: CASSRPRGRVTKNIQYF; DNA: TGCGCCAGCAGTCGACCCAGGGGGCGCGTGACCAAAAACATTCAGTACTTC
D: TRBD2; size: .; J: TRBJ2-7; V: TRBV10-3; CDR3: CAISEGLAGGSAYEQYF; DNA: TGTGCCATCAGTGAGGGACTAGCGGGGGGCTCAGCATACGAGCAGTACTTC
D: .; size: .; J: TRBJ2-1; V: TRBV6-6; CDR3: CASSLADPLYNEQFF; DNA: TGTGCCAGCAGCTTAGCGGACCCTTTGTACAATGAGCAGTTCTTC
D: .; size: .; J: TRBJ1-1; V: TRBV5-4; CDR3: CASSLDGTKAFF; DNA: TGTGCCAGCAGCTTGGACGGGACTAAAGCTTTCTTT
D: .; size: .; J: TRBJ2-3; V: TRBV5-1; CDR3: CASSQTSSDTQYF; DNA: TGCGCCAGCAGCCAAACTAGTTCAGATACGCAGTATTTT
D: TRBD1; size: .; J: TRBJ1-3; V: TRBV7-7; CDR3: CASSLNRDSVSSGNTIYF; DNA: TGTGCCAGCAGCTTAAACAGGGACAGCGTGAGCTCTGGAAACACCATATATTTT
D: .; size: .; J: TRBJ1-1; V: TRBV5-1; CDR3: CASSLVGGQTQVF; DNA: TGCGCCAGCAGCTTGGTCGGCGGACAGACTCAGGTCTTT
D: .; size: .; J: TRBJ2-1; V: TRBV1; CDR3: CTILWTSGRDNEQFF; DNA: TGCACCATCCTATGGACTAGCGGGAGAGACAATGAGCAGTTCTTC
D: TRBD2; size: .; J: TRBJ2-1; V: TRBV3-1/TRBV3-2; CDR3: CASSQDSSGRRAYNEQFF; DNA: TGTGCCAGCAGCCAAGACTCCAGCGGGAGGAGGGCCTACAATGAGCAGTTCTTC
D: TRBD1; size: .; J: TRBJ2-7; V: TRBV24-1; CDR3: CATSGLQGAEQYF; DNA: TGTGCCACCAGTGGTTTACAGGGGGCCGAGCAGTACTTC
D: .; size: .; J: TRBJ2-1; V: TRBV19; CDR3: CASSIPPPTNEQFF; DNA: TGTGCCAGTAGTATTCCCCCACCTACCAATGAGCAGTTCTTC
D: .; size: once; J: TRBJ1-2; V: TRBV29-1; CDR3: CSVEPGVLYGYTF; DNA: TGCAGCGTTGAACCGGGGGTCCTTTATGGCTACACCTTC
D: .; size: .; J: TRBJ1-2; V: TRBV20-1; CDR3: CSASRYRATEGYTF; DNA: TGCAGTGCTAGTCGGTACAGGGCCACGGAGGGCTACACCTTC
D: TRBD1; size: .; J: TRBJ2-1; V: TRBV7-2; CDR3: CASSPTGGYNEQFF; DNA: TGTGCCAGCAGCCCCACAGGGGGCTACAATGAGCAGTTCTTC
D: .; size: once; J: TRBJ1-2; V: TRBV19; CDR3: CASSSPGHYTF; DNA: TGTGCCAGTAGTAGCCCCGGACACTACACCTTC
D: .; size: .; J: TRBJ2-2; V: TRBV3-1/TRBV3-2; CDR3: CASSYTNTGELFF; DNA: TGTGCCAGCAGCTATACGAACACCGGGGAGCTGTTTTTT
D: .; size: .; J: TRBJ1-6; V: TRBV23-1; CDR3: CATTWRNSPLHF; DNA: TGCGCCACCACCTGGAGGAATTCACCCCTCCACTTT
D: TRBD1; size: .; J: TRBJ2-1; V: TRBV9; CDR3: CASSGTGGEQFF; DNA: TGTGCCAGCAGCGGGACAGGGGGTGAGCAGTTCTTC
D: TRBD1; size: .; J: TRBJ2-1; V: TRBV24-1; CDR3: CATSDFDRGEQFF; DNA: TGTGCCACCAGTGATTTTGACAGGGGTGAGCAGTTCTTC
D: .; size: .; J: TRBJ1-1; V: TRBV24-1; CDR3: CATRGQGNTEAFF; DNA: TGTGCCACCCGAGGACAAGGGAACACTGAAGCTTTCTTT
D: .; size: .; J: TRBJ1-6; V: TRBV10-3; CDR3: CAASLGTGNSPLHF; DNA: TGTGCCGCCAGCTTAGGTACAGGGAATTCACCCCTCCACTTT
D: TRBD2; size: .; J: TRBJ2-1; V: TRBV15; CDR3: CATSRAGTSGREQFF; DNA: TGTGCCACCAGCAGAGCAGGGACTAGCGGGAGAGAGCAGTTCTTC
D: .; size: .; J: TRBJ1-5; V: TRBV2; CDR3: CASTYQGSNQPQHF; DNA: TGTGCCAGCACTTATCAGGGTAGCAATCAGCCCCAGCATTTT
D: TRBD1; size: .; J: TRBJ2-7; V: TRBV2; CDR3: CASSADGGQAYEQYF; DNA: TGTGCCAGCAGCGCAGATGGTGGACAGGCCTACGAGCAGTACTTC
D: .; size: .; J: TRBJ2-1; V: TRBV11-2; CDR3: CASSLAPQNSYNEQFF; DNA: TGTGCCAGCAGCTTAGCCCCCCAGAACTCCTACAATGAGCAGTTCTTC
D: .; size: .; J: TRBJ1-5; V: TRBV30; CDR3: CAWSARGFYSNQPQHF; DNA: TGTGCCTGGAGTGCCAGGGGCTTTTATAGCAATCAGCCCCAGCATTTT